The 12 T cell receptor beta chains listed next were all sequenced from one sample in a study of blood T cell repertoires in COVID-19 (TCRdb year 2020). Libraries came from the immunoSEQ multiplex PCR assay. Entries here come from immuneACCESS through TCRdb and include only in-frame sequences with V and J called. Some clones fail to appear in such tables; in the studies checked, an unresolved V gene covers under half of the shortfall, and the cause of the remainder is unknown. The sample yields just over 250,000 clones; approximately 92% were counted once. 2.5% to 3% of the sample is in the top ten clones. Sequencing was carried out using peripheral blood. Receptors were obtained from a person under 35 with COVID-19, enrolled during active disease.

The chain couples TRBV2 to TRBJ2-3; 11 nucleotides align to TRBD2. The trim removed 6 bases at V and 2 bases at J, leaving 4 bases unmatched. Germline V gives CDR1 SNHLY, CDR2 FYNNEI. The length of the CDR3 is 15 residues. Here the CDR3 DNA reads TGTGCCAGCAGCTGGGGACTAGCGGTCACAGATACGCAGTATTTT. As protein: CASSWGLAVTDTQYF. Using reference TRBV2 and TRBJ2-3 for the parts outside the CDR3, the full variable domain is EPEVTQTPSHQVTQMGQEVILRCVPISNHLYFYWYRQILGQKVEFLVSFYNNEISEKSEIFDDQFSVERPDGSNFTLKIRSTKLEDSAMYFCASSWGLAVTDTQYFGPGTRLTVL.

The count of this clone is one. Other DNA sequences in this specimen translate into the identical CDR3. The chain joins TRBV30 to TRBJ1-6, with D uncertain. The V end was cut by 0 bases, the J end by 7 bases, with 10 bases between. The germline V gene has CDR1 GTSNPN and CDR2 SVGIG (reference sequence). The CDR3 has 14 residues. In DNA form, the CDR3 reads TGTGCCTGGAGTGTACGGTCGGGAAATTCACCCCTCCACTTT. Encoded protein: CAWSVRSGNSPLHF. The full variable domain, rest sourced from reference TRBV30 and TRBJ1-6, is SQTIHQWPATLVQPVGSPLSLECTVEGTSNPNLYWYRQAAGRGLQLLFYSVGIGQISSEVPQNLSASRPQDRQFILSSKKLLLSDSGFYLCAWSVRSGNSPLHFGNGTRLTVT.

The J gene is TRBJ2-1, the V gene TRBV4-1; 10 bases line up with TRBD2. Trimming took 0 bases from V and 6 from J; bases not matched to a gene: 11. From germline, CDR1 is MGHRA and CDR2 YSYEKL. The CDR3 covers 18 residues. The CDR3 DNA reads TGCGCCAGCAGCCAAGAACCCCCCGGGCTAGCGGGAGTCAATGAGCAGTTCTTC. Translating it yields CASSQEPPGLAGVNEQFF.

The J gene is TRBJ2-7, the V gene TRBV5-3, with TRBD1 matching 11 bases. TRBV5-3 is treated as an ORF (open reading frame) with a function not yet certain. CDR3 length: 15 amino acids. J gave up 4 bases and V 4 bases, and 7 bases lay outside the gene matches. In nucleotides, the CDR3 is TGTGCCAGAAGCATGGGACAGGGGGTGCCATACGAGCAGTACTTC. It encodes CARSMGQGVPYEQYF.

This chain connects TRBV28 to TRBJ1-1, with unresolved D. Trimming took off 2 bases at V and 1 base at J, with 8 bases between the two ends. The CDR3 contains 14 residues. Germline loops: CDR1 MDHEN, CDR2 SYDVKM. The CDR3 bases are TGTGCCAGCAGTTTAAGAGGGCGGAACACTGAAGCTTTCTTT. Translated: CASSLRGRNTEAFF.

This clone has a handful of counts. The V call is TRBV28, the J call TRBJ1-4; weak D call: TRBD1 (6 bases). CDR1 and CDR2 (germline): MDHEN, SYDVKM. The CDR3 has 16 amino acids. V lost 1 base to trimming and J lost 7 bases, with 16 bases between them. The CDR3 nucleotides are TGTGCCAGCAGTTTATACCCAGGGGCCACTGGTGAAAAACTGTTTTTT. Translation gives CASSLYPGATGEKLFF.

This clone was seen only once. The V gene is TRBV4-1, the J gene TRBJ2-5; D might be TRBD1 (6 bases). With 5 bases removed from V and 5 bases from J, the gap between germline ends came to 12 bases. The germline CDR1 and CDR2 sequences are MGHRA and YSYEKL. The CDR3 loop spans 13 amino acids. DNA of the CDR3: TGCGCCAGCAGCTGGGACAACGGGGAGACCCAGTACTTC. Amino acid sequence: CASSWDNGETQYF.

The rearrangement uses TRBV6-5 and TRBJ1-5; D possibly corresponds to TRBD1 (5 bases). Between the trimmed V and J ends, which lost 7 bases and 4 bases, there was a span of 14 bases. The CDR3 runs to 14 residues. Germline values: CDR1 MNHEY, CDR2 SVGAGI. CDR3 region: CASIQDSPNQPQHF. The CDR3 DNA sequence: TGTGCCAGCATACAAGACAGCCCGAATCAGCCCCAGCATTTT.

V gene TRBV6-5 combines with J gene TRBJ2-3, with 9 bases identical to TRBD2. CDR3 length equals 15 residues. The ends lost 2 bases at V and 3 bases at J; junction bases unmatched: 3. Germline-derived CDR1 and CDR2 are MNHEY and SVGAGI. CDR3 protein: CASSYGGRATDTQYF. For the CDR3, the DNA is TGTGCCAGCAGTTACGGCGGGAGGGCAACAGATACGCAGTATTTT.

Note on this clone: In the same sample, other DNA sequences code for this CDR3. V usage is TRBV7-9 and J usage is TRBJ1-4; 7 nucleotides agree with TRBD1. Germline V lookup: CDR1 SEHNR, CDR2 FQNEAQ (reference sequence). The ends lost 4 bases at V and 2 bases at J; junction bases unmatched: 1. The CDR3 contains 14 residues. The CDR3, as DNA: TGTGCCAGCAGCTCGACAGGGACTAATGAAAAACTGTTTTTT. Protein sequence: CASSSTGTNEKLFF.

This clone was picked up a small number of times. The V and J genes are TRBV4-1 and TRBJ2-7, with TRBD2 identical over 7 bases. Trimming at V came to 4 bases and at J to 3 bases, leaving 6 bases not matched to a gene. This CDR3 is 14 amino acids long. In germline, CDR1 is MGHRA, CDR2 YSYEKL. The CDR3, as DNA: TGCGCCAGCAGCCTTAGGTCTAGCGGCTACGAGCAGTACTTC. Its translation is CASSLRSSGYEQYF.

J is TRBJ2-1 and V is TRBV7-8, with 8 bases that match TRBD2. Germline values: CDR1 SGHVS, CDR2 FQNEAQ. The CDR3 totals 14 residues. V shed 1 base and J 9 bases; nucleotides not matched to a gene: 5. The CDR3 DNA reads TGTGCCAGCAGCTTAGTCTGGACTAGCAGTGAGCAGTTCTTC. Translated: CASSLVWTSSEQFF.